This record concerns one T cell receptor (beta chain) sequence. These data come from a study of control samples from healthy donors and cancer patients. The method was immunoSEQ multiplex PCR; TCRdb's version includes in-frame clones alone and lacks a portion of them. The table records approximately 150,000 clones, 93% of them present only once. Germline V gene sequence: CDR1 MNHEY, CDR2 SMNVEV (reference sequence). The CDR3 has 15 residues. The V end was cut by 1 base, the J end by 0 bases, with 4 bases between. This TCR came from a man aged 18 to 30 in good health. The genes are TRBV27 and TRBJ1-6; D unclear. The sample taken for sequencing was blood. The CDR3 protein is CASSLLASYNSPLHF. The CDR3 DNA reads TGTGCCAGCAGTTTATTGGCCTCCTATAATTCACCCCTCCACTTT.